Sequencing of this T cell receptor (beta chain) was carried out in a study of blood T cell repertoires in COVID-19. As for the study in general: Both acute and convalescent COVID-19 samples were obtained from the United States, Italy and Spain. T cells, B-cell-depleted T cells, or PBMCs supplied cDNA or gDNA.

The CDR3 sequence is 15 residues long. Germline values: CDR1 MNHEY, CDR2 SMNVEV (reference sequence). V lost 6 bases to trimming and J lost 4 bases, with 15 bases between them. Original handling: Estimation of nucleated cell counts was performed using reference gene primer amplification. Assay: immunoSEQ multiplex PCR; the TCRdb copy retains only in-frame clones and omits some. That table supplies the V and J calls and clone size; D and trimming were determined from the DNA. The data contain about 100,000 clones, roughly 84% of them singletons. The sequence came from a man aged 25 to 40 in a cohort sampled during active COVID-19. The sample comprised peripheral blood. The rearrangement uses TRBV27 and TRBJ1-4; D is ambiguous. The CDR3 region has the DNA TGTGCCAGCAGCCCCTGGTACAATGGTAATGAAAAACTGTTTTTT. It encodes CASSPWYNGNEKLFF.